This T cell receptor (beta chain) was recovered during a study of T cells expressing NK-cell markers. CDR3 length equals 12 residues. Germline assignment: CDR1 SGHTA and CDR2 FQGNSA. TCRdb re-called the 5' RACE reads and shows each CDR3 protein once, DNA omitted. In all, the sample yields 500,000 to 700,000 distinct CDR3 sequences. Sequencing used blood T cells: a sorted CD56 or NKG2C T cell subset, CD4+ or CD8+ T cells, or bulk PBMC T cells (not recorded which). This chain joins TRBV7-2 and TRBJ2-3; the D gene TCRdb calls, TRBD1, cannot be checked with no DNA. This receptor was identified in a man aged 18 to 30 in good health. The CDR3 spells CASTNPDYTQYF. The full variable domain, its missing parts supplied by reference TRBV7-2 and TRBJ2-3, is GAGVSQSPSNKVTEKGKDVELRCDPISGHTALYWYRQSLGQGLEFLIYFQGNSAPDKSGLPSDRFSAERTGGSVSTLTIQRTQQEDSAVYLCASTNPDYTQYFGPGTRLTVL.